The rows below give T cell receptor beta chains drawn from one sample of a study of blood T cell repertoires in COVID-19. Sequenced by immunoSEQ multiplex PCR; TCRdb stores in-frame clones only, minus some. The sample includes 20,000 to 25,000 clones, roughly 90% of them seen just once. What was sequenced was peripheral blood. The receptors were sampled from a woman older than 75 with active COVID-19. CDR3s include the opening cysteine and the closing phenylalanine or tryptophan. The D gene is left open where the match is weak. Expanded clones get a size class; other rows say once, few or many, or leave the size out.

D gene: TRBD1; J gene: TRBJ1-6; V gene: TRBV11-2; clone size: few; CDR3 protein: CASSTSPGQHNSPLHF; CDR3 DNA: TGTGCCAGCAGCACCTCACCGGGACAGCATAATTCACCCCTCCACTTT
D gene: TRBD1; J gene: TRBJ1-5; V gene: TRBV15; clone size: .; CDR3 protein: CATSRVKGAGGNQPQHF; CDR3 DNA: TGTGCCACCAGCAGAGTCAAGGGGGCAGGTGGCAATCAGCCCCAGCATTTT
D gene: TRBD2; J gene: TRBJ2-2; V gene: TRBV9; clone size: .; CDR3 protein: CASSPPGLGGTGELFF; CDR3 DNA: TGTGCCAGCAGCCCTCCGGGACTAGGGGGTACCGGGGAGCTGTTTTTT
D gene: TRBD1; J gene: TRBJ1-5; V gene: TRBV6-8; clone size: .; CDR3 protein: CASSAPGQHSNYNQPQHF; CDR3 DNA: TGTGCCAGCAGTGCCCCGGGACAGCATTCCAATTACAATCAGCCCCAGCATTTT
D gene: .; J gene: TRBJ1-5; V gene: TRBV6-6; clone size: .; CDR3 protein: CASRNYEYSNQPQHF; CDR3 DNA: TGTGCCAGCAGGAACTATGAGTATAGCAATCAGCCCCAGCATTTT
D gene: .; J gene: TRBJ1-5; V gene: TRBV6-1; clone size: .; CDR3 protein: CASSVSGVGNSNQPQHF; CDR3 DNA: TGTGCCAGCAGTGTCTCCGGGGTAGGGAATAGCAATCAGCCCCAGCATTTT
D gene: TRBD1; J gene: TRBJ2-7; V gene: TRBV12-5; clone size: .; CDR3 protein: CASGPGQGTHEQYF; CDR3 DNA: TGTGCTAGTGGTCCCGGACAGGGGACCCACGAGCAGTACTTC
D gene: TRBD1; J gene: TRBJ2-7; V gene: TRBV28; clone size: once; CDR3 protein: CASRGTAQSYEQYF; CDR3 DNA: TGTGCCAGCAGGGGGACAGCCCAATCCTACGAGCAGTACTTC
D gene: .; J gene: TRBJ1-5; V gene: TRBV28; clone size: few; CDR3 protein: CASSFSGAGSNQPQHF; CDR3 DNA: TGTGCCAGCAGTTTTTCGGGCGCAGGGAGCAATCAGCCCCAGCATTTT
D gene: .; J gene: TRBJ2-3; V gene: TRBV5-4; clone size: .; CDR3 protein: CASSPFGGGDTQYF; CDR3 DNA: TGTGCCAGCAGCCCCTTTGGGGGAGGAGATACGCAGTATTTT
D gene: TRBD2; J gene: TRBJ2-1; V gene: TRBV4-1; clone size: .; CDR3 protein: CASSQGLAGGSSYNEQFF; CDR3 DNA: TGCGCCAGCAGCCAAGGACTAGCGGGGGGGAGCTCCTACAATGAGCAGTTCTTC
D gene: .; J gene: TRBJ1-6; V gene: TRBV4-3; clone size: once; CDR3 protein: CASSQDEGSSSPLHF; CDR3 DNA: TGCGCCAGCAGCCAAGATGAAGGGAGTAGTTCACCCCTCCACTTT
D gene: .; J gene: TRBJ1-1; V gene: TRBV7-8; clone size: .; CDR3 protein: CASSRRGGTEAFF; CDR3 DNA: TGTGCCAGCAGTCGAAGGGGGGGCACTGAAGCTTTCTTT
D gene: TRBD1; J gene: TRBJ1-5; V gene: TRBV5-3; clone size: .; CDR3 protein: CARSRGQDQPQHF; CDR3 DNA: TGTGCCAGAAGCCGCGGACAGGATCAGCCCCAGCATTTT
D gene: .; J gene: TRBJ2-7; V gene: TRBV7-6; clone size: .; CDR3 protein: CASSLQTRGNYEQYF; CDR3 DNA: TGTGCCAGCAGCCTCCAGACGCGGGGCAATTACGAGCAGTACTTC
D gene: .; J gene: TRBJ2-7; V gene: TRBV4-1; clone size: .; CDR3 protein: CASSQEPFRGAGEQYF; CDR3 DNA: TGCGCCAGCAGCCAAGAGCCGTTTCGGGGGGCCGGCGAGCAGTACTTC
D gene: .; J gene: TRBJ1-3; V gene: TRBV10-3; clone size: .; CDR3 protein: CAISESGQSGNTIYF; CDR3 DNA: TGTGCCATCAGTGAGTCCGGACAATCTGGAAACACCATATATTTT
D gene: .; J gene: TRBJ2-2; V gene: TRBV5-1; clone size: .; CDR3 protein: CASSLAMFGQGPNTGELFF; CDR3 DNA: TGCGCCAGCAGCTTGGCCATGTTCGGGCAGGGGCCGAACACCGGGGAGCTGTTTTTT
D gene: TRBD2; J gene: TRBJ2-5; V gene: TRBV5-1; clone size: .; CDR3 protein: CASSRTAGGLETQYF; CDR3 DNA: TGCGCCAGCAGCCGGACAGCGGGGGGGCTGGAGACCCAGTACTTC
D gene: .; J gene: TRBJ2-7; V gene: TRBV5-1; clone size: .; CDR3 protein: CASSLVRATGAEQYF; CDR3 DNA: TGCGCCAGCAGCTTGGTTCGCGCCACTGGGGCCGAGCAGTACTTC
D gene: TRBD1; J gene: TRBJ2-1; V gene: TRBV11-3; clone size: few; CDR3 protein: CASSLDRGQGYNEQFF; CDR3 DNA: TGTGCCAGCAGCTTAGATCGGGGACAGGGTTATAATGAGCAGTTCTTC
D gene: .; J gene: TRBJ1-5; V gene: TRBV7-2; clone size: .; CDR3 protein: CASSLGTNQPQHF; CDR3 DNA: TGTGCCAGCAGCTTAGGTACAAATCAGCCCCAGCATTTT
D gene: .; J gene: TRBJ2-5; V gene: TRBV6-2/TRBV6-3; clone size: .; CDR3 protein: CASSTPGQETQYF; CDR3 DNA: TGTGCCAGCAGTACGCCGGGGCAAGAGACCCAGTACTTC
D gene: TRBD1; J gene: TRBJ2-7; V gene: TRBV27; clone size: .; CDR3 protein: CASSVGTGYEQYF; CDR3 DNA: TGTGCCAGCAGCGTTGGGACAGGGTACGAGCAGTACTTC
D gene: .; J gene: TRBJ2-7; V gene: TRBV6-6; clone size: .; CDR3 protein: CASTPRSDSSYEQYF; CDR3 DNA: TGTGCCAGCACTCCAAGGAGCGACAGCTCCTACGAGCAGTACTTC
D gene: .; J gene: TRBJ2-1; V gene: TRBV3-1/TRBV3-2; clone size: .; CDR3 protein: CASSQELLSSNEQFF; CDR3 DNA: TGTGCCAGCAGCCAAGAATTACTATCCTCCAATGAGCAGTTCTTC
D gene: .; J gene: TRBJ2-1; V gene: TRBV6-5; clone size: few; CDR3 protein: CASSYAGSNEQFF; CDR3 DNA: TGTGCCAGCAGTTACGCAGGTAGCAATGAGCAGTTCTTC
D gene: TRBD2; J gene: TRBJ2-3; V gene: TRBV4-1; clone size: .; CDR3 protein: CASSQGTSGGPTDTQYF; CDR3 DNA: TGCGCCAGCAGCCAAGGGACGTCGGGGGGGCCCACAGATACGCAGTATTTT
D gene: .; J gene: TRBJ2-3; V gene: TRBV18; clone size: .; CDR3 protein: CASSPPLAGGTDTQYF; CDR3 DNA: TGTGCCAGCTCACCACCGTTGGCAGGGGGGACAGATACGCAGTATTTT
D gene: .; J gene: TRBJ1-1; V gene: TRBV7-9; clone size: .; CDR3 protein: CASSLTVNTEAFF; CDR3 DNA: TGTGCCAGCAGCTTGACAGTAAACACTGAAGCTTTCTTT
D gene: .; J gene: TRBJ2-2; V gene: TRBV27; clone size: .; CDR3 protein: CASSSTPRTLSTGELFF; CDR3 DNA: TGTGCCAGCAGCTCAACCCCGAGGACATTAAGCACCGGGGAGCTGTTTTTT